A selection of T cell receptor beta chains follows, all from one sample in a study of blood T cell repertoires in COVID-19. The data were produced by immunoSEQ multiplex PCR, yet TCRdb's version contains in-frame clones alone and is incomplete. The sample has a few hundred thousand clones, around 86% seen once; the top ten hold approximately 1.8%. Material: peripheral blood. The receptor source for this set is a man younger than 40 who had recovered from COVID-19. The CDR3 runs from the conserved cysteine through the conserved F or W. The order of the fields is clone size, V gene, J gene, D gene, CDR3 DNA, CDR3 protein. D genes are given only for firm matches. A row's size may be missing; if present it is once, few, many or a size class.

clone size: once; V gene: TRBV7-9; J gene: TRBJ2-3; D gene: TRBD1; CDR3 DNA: TGTGCCAGCAGCCGGGACAGCAGCACAGATACGCAGTATTTT; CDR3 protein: CASSRDSSTDTQYF
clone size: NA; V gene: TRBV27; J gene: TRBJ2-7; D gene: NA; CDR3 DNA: TGTGCCAGCAGTCCCTCCCCCGGCTACGAGCAGTACTTC; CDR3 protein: CASSPSPGYEQYF
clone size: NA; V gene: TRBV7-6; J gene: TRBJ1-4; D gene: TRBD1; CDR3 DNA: TGTGCCAGCAGCTTAAACAGGGGTGAAACTTCTAATGAAAAACTGTTTTTT; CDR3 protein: CASSLNRGETSNEKLFF
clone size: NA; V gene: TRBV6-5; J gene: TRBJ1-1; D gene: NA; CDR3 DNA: TGTGCCAGCAGTTACTCGTTCAGGGACACTGAAGCTTTCTTT; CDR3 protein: CASSYSFRDTEAFF
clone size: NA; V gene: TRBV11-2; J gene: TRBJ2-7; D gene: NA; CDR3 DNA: TGTGCCAGCAGCTTAGAGGGGGCAGACTCCTACGAGCAGTACTTC; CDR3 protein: CASSLEGADSYEQYF
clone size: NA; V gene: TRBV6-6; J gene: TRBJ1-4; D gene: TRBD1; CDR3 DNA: TGTGCCAGCAGTACACGAGGGGGCGAAAAACTGTTTTTT; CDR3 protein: CASSTRGGEKLFF
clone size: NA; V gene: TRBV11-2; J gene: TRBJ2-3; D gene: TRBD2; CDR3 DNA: TGTGCCAGCAGCCTAGACAAAGGGCCAGCGGGGGTGGGAGATACGCAGTATTTT; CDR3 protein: CASSLDKGPAGVGDTQYF
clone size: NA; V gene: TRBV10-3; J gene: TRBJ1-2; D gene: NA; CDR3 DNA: TGTGCCATCAGCGGAGGGCCGTATGGCTACACCTTC; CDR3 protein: CAISGGPYGYTF
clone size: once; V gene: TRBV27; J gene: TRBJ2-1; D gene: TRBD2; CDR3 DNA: TGTGCCAGCAGTATGGGACTAGTATACAATGAGCAGTTCTTC; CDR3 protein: CASSMGLVYNEQFF
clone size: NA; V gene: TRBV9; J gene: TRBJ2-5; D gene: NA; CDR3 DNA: TGTGCCAGCAGCCCCGGGGGAGAGACCCAGTACTTC; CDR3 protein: CASSPGGETQYF
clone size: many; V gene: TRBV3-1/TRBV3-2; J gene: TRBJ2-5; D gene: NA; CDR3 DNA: TGTGCCAGCAGCCATAAGGGGCAAGAGACCCAGTACTTC; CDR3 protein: CASSHKGQETQYF
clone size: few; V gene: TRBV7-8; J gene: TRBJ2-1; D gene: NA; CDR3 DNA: TGTGCCAGCAGCTTATTTACAGGGAGAGAGCAGTTCTTC; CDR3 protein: CASSLFTGREQFF
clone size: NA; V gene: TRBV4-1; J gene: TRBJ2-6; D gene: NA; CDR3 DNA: TGCGCCAGCAGCCAAACAGGTGTGGGTGGGGCCAACGTCCTGACTTTC; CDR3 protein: CASSQTGVGGANVLTF
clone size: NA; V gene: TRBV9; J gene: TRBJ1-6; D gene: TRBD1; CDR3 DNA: TGTGCCAGCAGCGAGTCGACAGGGGGATATAATTCACCCCTCCACTTT; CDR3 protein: CASSESTGGYNSPLHF
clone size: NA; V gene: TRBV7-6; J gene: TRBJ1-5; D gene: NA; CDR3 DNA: TGTGCCAGCAGCTTAGATACAGGACCAGGGCAGCCCCAGCATTTT; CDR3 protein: CASSLDTGPGQPQHF
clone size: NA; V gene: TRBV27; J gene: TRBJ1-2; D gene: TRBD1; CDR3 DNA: TGTGCCAGCAGTCAAACAGGGGGAGAAATTATTGGCTACACCTTC; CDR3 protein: CASSQTGGEIIGYTF
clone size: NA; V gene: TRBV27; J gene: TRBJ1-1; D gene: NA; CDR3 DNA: TGTGCCAGCAGTTTTATGGGAACAGGGGAAGCTTTCTTT; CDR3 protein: CASSFMGTGEAFF
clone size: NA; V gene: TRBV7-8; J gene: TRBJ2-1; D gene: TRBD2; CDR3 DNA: TGTGCCAGCAGCTTAGATCCGGGGGGAGGCTACAATGAGCAGTTCTTC; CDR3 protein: CASSLDPGGGYNEQFF
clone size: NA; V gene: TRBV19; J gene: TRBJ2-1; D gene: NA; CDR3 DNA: TGTGCCAGTAGTAATACAGGGGACTTAGGCAATGAGCAGTTCTTC; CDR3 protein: CASSNTGDLGNEQFF
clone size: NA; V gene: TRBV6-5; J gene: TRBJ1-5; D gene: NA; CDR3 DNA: TGTGCCAGCAGAACAGGGAATTTAAATCAGCCCCAGCATTTT; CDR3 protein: CASRTGNLNQPQHF
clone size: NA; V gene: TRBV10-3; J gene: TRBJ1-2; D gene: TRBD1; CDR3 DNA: TGTGCCATCAGTTTGACAGGGGAGTCCTCCGCTTATGGCTACACCTTC; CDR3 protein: CAISLTGESSAYGYTF
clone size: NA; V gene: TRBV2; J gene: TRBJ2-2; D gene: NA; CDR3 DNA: TGTGCCAGCAGGCAGTCCGAGAACACCGGGGAGCTGTTTTTT; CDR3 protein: CASRQSENTGELFF
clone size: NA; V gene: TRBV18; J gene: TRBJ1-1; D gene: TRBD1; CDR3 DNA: TGTGCCAGCTCACTCGGACAGGGGGGGACGAACACTGAAGCTTTCTTT; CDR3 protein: CASSLGQGGTNTEAFF
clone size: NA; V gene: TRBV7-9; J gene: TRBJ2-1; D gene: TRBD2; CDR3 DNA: TGTGCCAGCAGCTCCGGGGGGGCCCCGTACAATGAGCAGTTCTTC; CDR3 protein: CASSSGGAPYNEQFF
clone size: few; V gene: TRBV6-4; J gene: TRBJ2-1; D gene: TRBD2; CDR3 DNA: TGTGCCAGCAGTGACTCAACTAGCGGGGCTAATGAGCAGTTCTTC; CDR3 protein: CASSDSTSGANEQFF
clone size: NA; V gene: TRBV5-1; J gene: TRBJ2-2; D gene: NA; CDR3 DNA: TGCGCCAGCAGCTTGGTGACTACAAACACCGGGGAGCTGTTTTTT; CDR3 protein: CASSLVTTNTGELFF